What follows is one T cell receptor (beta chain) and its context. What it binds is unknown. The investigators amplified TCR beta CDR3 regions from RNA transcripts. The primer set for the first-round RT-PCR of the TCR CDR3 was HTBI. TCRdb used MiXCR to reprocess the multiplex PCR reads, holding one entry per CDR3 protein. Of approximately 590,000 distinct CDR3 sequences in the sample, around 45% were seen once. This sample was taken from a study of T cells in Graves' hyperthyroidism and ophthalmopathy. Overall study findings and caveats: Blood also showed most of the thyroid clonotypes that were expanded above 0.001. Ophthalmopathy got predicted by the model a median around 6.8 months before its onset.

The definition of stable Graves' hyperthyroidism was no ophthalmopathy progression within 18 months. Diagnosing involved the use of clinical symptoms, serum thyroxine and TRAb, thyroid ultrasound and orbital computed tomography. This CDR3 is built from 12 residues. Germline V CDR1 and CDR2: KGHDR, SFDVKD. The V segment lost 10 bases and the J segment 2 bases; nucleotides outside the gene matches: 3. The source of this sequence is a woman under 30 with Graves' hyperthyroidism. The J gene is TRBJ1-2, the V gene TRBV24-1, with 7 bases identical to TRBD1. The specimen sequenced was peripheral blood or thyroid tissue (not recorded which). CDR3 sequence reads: CATEDRNYGYTF. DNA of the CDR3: TGTGCCACGGAGGACAGGAACTATGGCTACACCTTC.